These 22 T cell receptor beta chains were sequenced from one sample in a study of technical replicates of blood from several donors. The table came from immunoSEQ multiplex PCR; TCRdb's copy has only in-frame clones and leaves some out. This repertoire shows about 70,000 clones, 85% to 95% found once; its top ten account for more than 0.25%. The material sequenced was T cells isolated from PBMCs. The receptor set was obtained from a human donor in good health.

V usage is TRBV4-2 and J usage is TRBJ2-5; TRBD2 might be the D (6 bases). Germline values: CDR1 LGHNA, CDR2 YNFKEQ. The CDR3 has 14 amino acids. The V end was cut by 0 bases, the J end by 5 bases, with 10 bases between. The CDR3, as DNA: TGTGCCAGCAGCCAAGAACTAGCCCAGGAGACCCAGTACTTC. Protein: CASSQELAQETQYF.

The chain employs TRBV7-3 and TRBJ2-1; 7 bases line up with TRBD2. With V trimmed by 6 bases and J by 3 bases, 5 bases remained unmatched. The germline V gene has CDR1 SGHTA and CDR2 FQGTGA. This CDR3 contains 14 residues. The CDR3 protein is CASSLSGYYNEQFF. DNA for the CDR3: TGTGCCAGCAGTCTTAGCGGGTACTACAATGAGCAGTTCTTC.

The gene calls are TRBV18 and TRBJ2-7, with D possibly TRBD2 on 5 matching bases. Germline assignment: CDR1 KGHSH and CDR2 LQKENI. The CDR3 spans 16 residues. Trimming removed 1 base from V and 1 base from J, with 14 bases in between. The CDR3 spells CASSPLAGKTSYEQYF. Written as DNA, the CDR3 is TGTGCCAGCTCACCACTTGCGGGCAAGACGTCCTACGAGCAGTACTTC.

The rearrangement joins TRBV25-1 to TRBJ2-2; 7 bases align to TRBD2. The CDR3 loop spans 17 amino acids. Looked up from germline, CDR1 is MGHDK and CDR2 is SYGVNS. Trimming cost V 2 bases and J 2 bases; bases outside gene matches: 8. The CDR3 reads CASSEGGGSLNTGELFF. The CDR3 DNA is TGTGCCAGCAGTGAAGGGGGGGGGTCGCTAAACACCGGGGAGCTGTTTTTT. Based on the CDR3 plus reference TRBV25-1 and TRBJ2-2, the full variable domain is EADIYQTPRYLVIGTGKKITLECSQTMGHDKMYWYQQDPGMELHLIHYSYGVNSTEKGDLSSESTVSRIRTEHFPLTLESARPSHTSQYLCASSEGGGSLNTGELFFGEGSRLTVL.

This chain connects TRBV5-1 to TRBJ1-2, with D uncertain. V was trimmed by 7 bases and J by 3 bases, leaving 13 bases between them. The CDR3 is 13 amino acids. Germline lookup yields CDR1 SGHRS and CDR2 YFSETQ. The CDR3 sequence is CASGLAQDYGYTF. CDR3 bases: TGCGCCAGCGGACTCGCTCAGGACTATGGCTACACCTTC.

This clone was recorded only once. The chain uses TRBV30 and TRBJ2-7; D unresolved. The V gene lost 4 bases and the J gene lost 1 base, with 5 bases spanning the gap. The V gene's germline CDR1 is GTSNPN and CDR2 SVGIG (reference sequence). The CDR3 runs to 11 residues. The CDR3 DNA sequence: TGTGCCTGGAAAATATCCTACGAGCAGTACTTC. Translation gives CAWKISYEQYF.

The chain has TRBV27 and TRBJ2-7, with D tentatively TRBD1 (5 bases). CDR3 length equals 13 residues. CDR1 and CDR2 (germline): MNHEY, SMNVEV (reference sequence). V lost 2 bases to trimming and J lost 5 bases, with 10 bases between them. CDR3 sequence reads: CASSLLPGHEQYF. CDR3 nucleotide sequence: TGTGCCAGCAGTTTACTCCCAGGGCACGAGCAGTACTTC.

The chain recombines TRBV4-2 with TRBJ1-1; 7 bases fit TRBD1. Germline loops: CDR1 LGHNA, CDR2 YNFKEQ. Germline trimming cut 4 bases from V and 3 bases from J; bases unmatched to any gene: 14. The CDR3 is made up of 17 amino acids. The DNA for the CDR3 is TGTGCCAGCAGCCCCGTAAGTAGGGGGCATCGGGACACTGAAGCTTTCTTT. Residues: CASSPVSRGHRDTEAFF.

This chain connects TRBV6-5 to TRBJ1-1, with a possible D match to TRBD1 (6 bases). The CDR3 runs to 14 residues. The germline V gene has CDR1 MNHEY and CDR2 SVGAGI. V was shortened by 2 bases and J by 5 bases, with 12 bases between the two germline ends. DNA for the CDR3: TGTGCCAGCAGTTACCTGGGGGCCGGAACTGAAGCTTTCTTT. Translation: CASSYLGAGTEAFF.

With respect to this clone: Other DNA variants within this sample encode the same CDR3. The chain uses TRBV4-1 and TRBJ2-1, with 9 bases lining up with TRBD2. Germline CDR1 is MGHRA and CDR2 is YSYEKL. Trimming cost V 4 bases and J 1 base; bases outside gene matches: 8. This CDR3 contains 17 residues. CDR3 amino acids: CASSPKRSGGSYNEQFF. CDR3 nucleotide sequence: TGCGCCAGCAGCCCCAAACGTAGCGGGGGATCCTACAATGAGCAGTTCTTC.

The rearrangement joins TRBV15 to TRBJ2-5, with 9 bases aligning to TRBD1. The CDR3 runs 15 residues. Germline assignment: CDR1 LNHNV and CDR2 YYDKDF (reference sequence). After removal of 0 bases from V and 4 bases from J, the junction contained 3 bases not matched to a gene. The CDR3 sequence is CATSRDAGQGETQYF. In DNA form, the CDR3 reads TGTGCCACCAGCAGAGACGCGGGACAGGGAGAGACCCAGTACTTC.

CDR3 coding DNA: TGTGCCACCCAGACAGGGTGGGTCCCTTCTACTACCTACGAGCAGTACTTC. Residues: CATQTGWVPSTTYEQYF. The V call is TRBV28, the J call TRBJ2-7; 7 bases match TRBD1. The CDR3 contains 17 residues. Germline CDR1 MDHEN, CDR2 SYDVKM. V gave up 10 bases and J gave up 2 bases; unmatched junction bases: 20.

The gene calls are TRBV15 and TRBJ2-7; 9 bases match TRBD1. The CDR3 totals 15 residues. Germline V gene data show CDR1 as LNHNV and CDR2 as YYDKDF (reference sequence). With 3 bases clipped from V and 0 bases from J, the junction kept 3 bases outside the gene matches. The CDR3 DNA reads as TGTGCCACCAGCAGCGACAGGGGGAGCTCCTACGAGCAGTACTTC. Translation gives CATSSDRGSSYEQYF.

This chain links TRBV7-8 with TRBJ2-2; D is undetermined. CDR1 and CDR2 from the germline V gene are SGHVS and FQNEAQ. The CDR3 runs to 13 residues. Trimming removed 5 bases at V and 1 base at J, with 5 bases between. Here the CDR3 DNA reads TGTGCCAGCAGCATCGGGAACACCGGGGAGCTGTTTTTT. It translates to CASSIGNTGELFF.

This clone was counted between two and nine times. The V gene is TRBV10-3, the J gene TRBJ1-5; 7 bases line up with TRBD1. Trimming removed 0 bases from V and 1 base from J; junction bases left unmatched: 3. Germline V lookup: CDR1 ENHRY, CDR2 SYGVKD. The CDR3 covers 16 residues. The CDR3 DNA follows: TGTGCCATCAGTGAGTCCCCGGGACAGAGCAATCAGCCCCAGCATTTT. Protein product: CAISESPGQSNQPQHF.

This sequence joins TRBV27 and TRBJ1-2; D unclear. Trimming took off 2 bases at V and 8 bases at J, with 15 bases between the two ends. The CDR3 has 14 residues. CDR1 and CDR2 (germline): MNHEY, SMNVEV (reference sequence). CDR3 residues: CASSLSGGLLGYTF. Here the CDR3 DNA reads TGTGCCAGCAGTTTAAGTGGAGGGCTTCTCGGCTACACCTTC.

CDR3 nucleotides: TGTGCCAGTAGTATCTCTCGTATCAATGAGCAGTTCTTC. Its translation is CASSISRINEQFF. The chain combines TRBV19 with TRBJ2-1; D is ambiguous. The CDR3 totals 13 residues. V lost 3 bases and J lost 6, with 9 bases in between. In germline, CDR1 is LNHDA, CDR2 SQIVND (reference sequence).

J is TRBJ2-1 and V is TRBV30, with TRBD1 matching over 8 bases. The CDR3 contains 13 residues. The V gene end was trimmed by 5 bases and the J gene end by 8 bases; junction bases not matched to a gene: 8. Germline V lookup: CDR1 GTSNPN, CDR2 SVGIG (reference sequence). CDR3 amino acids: CAWETGTGDEQFF. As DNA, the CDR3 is TGTGCCTGGGAAACCGGGACAGGTGATGAGCAGTTCTTC. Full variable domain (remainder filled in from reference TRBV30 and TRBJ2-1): SQTIHQWPATLVQPVGSPLSLECTVEGTSNPNLYWYRQAAGRGLQLLFYSVGIGQISSEVPQNLSASRPQDRQFILSSKKLLLSDSGFYLCAWETGTGDEQFFGPGTRLTVL.

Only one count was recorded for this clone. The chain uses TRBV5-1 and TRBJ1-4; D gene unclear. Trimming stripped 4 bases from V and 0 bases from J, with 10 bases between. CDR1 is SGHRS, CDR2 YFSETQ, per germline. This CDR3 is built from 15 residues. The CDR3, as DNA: TGCGCCAGCAGCCCCCGGTTTGCAACTAATGAAAAACTGTTTTTT. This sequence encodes CASSPRFATNEKLFF.

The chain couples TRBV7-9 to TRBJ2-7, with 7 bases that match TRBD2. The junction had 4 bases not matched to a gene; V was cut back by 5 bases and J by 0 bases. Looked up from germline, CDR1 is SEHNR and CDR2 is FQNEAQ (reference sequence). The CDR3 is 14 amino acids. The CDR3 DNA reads TGTGCCAGCAGCGGACTAGAGAGCTCCTACGAGCAGTACTTC. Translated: CASSGLESSYEQYF. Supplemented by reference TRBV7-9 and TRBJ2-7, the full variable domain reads DTGVSQNPRHKITKRGQNVTFRCDPISEHNRLYWYRQTLGQGPEFLTYFQNEAQLEKSRLLSDRFSAERPKGSFSTLEIQRTEQGDSAMYLCASSGLESSYEQYFGPGTRLTVT.

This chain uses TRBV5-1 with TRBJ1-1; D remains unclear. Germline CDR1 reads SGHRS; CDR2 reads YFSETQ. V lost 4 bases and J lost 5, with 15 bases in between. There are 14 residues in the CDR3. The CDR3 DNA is TGCGCCAGCAGCCCTACGTTTTTCGGGACTGAAGCTTTCTTT. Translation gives CASSPTFFGTEAFF.

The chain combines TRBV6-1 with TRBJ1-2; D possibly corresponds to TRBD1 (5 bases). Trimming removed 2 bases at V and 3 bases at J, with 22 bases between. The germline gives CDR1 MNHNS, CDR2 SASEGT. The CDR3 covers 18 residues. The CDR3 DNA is TGTGCCAGCAGTGAACCCACCTTTTTACAGGTGAACTACTATGGCTACACCTTC. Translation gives CASSEPTFLQVNYYGYTF.